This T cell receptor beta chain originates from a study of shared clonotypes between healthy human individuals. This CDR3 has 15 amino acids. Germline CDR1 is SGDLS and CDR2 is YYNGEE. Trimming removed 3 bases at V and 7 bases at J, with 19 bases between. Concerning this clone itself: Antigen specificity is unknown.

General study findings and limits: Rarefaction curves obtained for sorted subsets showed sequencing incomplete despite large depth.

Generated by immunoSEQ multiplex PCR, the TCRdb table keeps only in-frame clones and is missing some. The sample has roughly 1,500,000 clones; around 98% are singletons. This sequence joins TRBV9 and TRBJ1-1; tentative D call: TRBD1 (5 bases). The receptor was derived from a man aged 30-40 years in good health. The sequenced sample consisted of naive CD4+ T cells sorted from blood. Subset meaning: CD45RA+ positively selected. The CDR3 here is CASSAAFDAGGEAFF. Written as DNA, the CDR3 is TGTGCCAGCAGCGCAGCATTCGACGCTGGGGGTGAAGCTTTCTTT.